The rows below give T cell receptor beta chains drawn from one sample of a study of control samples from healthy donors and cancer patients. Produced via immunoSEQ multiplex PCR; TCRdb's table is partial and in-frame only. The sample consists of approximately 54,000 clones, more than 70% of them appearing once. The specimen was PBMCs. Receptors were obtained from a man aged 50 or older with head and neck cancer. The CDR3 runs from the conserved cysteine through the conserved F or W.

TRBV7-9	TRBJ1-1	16	CASSPVFVGVNTEAFF
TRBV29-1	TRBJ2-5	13	CSVDPGGEGTQYF
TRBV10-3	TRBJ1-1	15	CAIMKSGTGNTEAFF
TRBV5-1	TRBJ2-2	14	CASSYTMDTGELFF
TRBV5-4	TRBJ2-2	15	CASSLRTGNTGELFF
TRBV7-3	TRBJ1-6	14	CASSLNPGGSPLHF
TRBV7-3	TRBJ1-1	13	CASSLTENTEAFF
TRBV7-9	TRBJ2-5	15	CASSLGTGRLETQYF
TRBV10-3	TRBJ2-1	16	CAISADGAGSGNEQFF
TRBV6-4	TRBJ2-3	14	CASSDSPGTDTQYF
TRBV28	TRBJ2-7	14	CASRRVAGFDKQYF
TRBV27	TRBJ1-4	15	CASSLWGRAGEKLFF
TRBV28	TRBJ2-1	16	CASYVVRPGKRGEQFF
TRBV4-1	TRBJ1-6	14	CASSQGVWNSPLHF
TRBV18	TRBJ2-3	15	CASSPWTDSTDTQYF
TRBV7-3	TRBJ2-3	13	CASSFSSTDTQYF
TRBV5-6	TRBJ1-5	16	CARETGALSSNQPQHF
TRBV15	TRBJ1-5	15	CATSRTGDGNQPQHF
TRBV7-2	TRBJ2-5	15	CASSLGTGQQETQYF
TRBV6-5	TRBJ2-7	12	CASSLAGADPYF
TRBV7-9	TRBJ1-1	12	CASSLGGFEAFF
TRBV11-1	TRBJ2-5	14	CASSLTPRGETQYF
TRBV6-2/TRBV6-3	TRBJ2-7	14	CASSYSDIFYEQYF
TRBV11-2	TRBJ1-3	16	CASQPATQGARNTIYF
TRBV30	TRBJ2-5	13	CAWSVLGGRAQYF
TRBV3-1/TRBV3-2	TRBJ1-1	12	CASSHRDAEAFF
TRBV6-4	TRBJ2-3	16	CASSDPPAQSTDTQYF
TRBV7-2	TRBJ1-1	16	CASSPQAGGERGEAFF
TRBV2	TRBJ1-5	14	CASTGRGGNQPQHF
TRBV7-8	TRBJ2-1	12	CASSFRNAVPVF
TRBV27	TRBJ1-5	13	CASSLNAAQPQHF
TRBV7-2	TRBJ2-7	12	CASREGWYEQYF
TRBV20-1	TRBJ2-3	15	CSASSTSGRTDTQYF
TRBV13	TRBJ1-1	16	CASSFRERGRNTEAFF
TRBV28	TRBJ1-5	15	CASRQTGGGNQPQHF
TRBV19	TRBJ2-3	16	CASSIRAGGAADTQYF
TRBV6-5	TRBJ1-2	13	CASSTDRGHGYTF
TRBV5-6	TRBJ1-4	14	CASSLTTTNEKLFF
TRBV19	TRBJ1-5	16	CASSIGGRGSNQPQHF
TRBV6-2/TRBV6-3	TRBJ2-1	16	CASTPRKPRDGNEQFF
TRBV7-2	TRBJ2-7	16	CASSSLTDRVPYEQYF
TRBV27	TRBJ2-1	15	CASSLRGQGGNEQFF
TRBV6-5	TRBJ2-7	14	CASSSDRGAYEQYF
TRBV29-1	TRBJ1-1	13	CSVETEMNTEAFF
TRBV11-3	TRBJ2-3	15	CASSLGGHDTDTQYF
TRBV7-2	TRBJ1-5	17	CASSLGLGRRLDQPQHF
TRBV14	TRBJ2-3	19	CASSQGHPDLVASTDTQYF